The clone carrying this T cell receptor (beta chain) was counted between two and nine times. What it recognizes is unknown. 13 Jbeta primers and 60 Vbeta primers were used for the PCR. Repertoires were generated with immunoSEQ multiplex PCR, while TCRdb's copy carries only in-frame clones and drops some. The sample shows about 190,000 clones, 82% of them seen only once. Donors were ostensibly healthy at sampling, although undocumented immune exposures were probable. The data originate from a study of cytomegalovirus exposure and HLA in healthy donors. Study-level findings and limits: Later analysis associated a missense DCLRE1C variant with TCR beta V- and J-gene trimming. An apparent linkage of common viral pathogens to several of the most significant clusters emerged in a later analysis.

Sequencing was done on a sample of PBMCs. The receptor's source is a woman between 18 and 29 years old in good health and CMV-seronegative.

CDR3 nucleotide sequence: TGTGCCAGCAGTGAAGCGGGGCTCCAGTCCTACGAGCAGTACTTC. It is translated as CASSEAGLQSYEQYF. This rearrangement joins TRBV2 to TRBJ2-7, with D perhaps TRBD1 (5 bases). V shed 0 bases and J shed 1 base, with 10 bases lying between them. The CDR3 extends over 15 amino acids. Germline loops: CDR1 SNHLY, CDR2 FYNNEI.